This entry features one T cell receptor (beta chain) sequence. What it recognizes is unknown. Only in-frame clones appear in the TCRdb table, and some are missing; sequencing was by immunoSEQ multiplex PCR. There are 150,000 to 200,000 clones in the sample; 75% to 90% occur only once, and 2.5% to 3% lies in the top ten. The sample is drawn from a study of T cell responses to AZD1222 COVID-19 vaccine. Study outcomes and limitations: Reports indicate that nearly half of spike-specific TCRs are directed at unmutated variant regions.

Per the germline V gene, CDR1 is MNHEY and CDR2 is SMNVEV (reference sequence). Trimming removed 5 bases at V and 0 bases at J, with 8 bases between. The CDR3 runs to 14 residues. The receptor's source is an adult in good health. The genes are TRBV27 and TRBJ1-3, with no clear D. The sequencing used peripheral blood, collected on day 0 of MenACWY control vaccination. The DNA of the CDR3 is TGTGCCAGCAGTATGGGCCTCTCTGGAAACACCATATATTTT. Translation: CASSMGLSGNTIYF.